Given below is one TCR beta chain in context. This specimen belongs to a study of T cells in Graves' hyperthyroidism and ophthalmopathy. Across the study: At initial diagnosis, before any treatment had begun, peripheral blood was obtained.

Authors of the study amplified TCR beta CDR3 regions from RNA transcripts. First-round RT-PCR with HTBI primers amplified the TCR CDR3 region. TCRdb itself ran the multiplex PCR reads through MiXCR, one entry per CDR3 protein. The sample lists approximately 620,000 distinct CDR3 sequences; 16% were seen once. Trimming took off 5 bases at V and 0 bases at J, with 10 bases between the two ends. This CDR3 is 15 amino acids long. Germline lookup yields CDR1 SGHTA and CDR2 FQGNSA. The sequenced sample consisted of blood. The clonotype originates from a woman in her forties with Graves' ophthalmopathy. The chain recombines TRBV7-2 with TRBJ1-4, with D uncertain. The CDR3 protein is CTSSVMGATNEKLFF. The CDR3 DNA reads TGTACCAGCAGCGTAATGGGTGCAACTAATGAAAAACTGTTTTTT.